This T cell receptor (beta chain) was obtained from a study of shared clonotypes between healthy human individuals. Regarding the study as a whole: Around 5% was the fraction of naive CD4 clonotypes found shared across four donors.

Worth noting for this clone: What it binds is not known.

Replicate PCRs for sorted subsets used about 200 ng DNA; this equaled 25,000 to 30,000 T cell genomes. Only in-frame clones appear in the TCRdb table, and some are missing; sequencing was by immunoSEQ multiplex PCR. Of 2.3 million or so clones listed, over 85% are singletons. This CDR3 region has 14 residues. In germline, CDR1 is LNHDA, CDR2 SQIVND (reference sequence). Trimming stripped 3 bases from V and 5 bases from J, with 14 bases between. Every donor, a Caucasian adult, lived in Nashville, Tennessee. In the CD4+ fraction, cells were divided into CD45RA+ naive and CD45RA-negative memory subsets. The sample was naive CD4+ T cells from PBMCs. The sample's subset: CD45RA+ positively selected. This TCR came from a man aged 18 to 35 in good health. Some clones in this sample may be carry-over from other donors' samples. J is TRBJ2-7 and V is TRBV19; no definite D call. The CDR3 region is CASSIRARMHEQYF. The CDR3 bases are TGTGCCAGTAGTATTCGGGCCCGGATGCACGAGCAGTACTTC.